This T cell receptor beta chain was captured by sequencing in a study of blood T cell repertoires in COVID-19. Overall study: From T cells, B-cell-depleted T cells, or PBMCs came the material, which was cDNA or gDNA.

Followed longitudinally, the Seattle patients had been enrolled during active infection. Sequencing used immunoSEQ multiplex PCR; TCRdb keeps in-frame clones, though not all of them. The table lists some 270,000 clones, about 82% of them singletons. Sequencing used peripheral blood. The receptor was derived from a woman at least 80 years old with COVID-19, enrolled during active disease.

CDR3: CATSDPVAGGVGELFF. CDR3 DNA: TGTGCCACCAGTGATCCAGTAGCGGGGGGTGTAGGGGAGCTGTTTTTT. The gene calls are TRBV24-1 and TRBJ2-2; 10 bases are shared with TRBD2. V lost 3 bases to trimming and J lost 8 bases; unmatched junction nucleotides: 8. The CDR3 is 16 amino acids. CDR1 and CDR2 from the germline V gene are KGHDR and SFDVKD.